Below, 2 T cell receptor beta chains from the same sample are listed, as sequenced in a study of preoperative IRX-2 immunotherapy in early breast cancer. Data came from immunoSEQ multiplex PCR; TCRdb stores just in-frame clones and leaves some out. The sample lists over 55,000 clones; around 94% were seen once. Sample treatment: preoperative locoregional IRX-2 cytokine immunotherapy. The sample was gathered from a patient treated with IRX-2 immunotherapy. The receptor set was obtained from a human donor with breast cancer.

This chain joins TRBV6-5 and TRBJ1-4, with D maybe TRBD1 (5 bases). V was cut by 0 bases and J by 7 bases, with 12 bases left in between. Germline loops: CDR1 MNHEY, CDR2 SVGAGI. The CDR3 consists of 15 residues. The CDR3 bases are TGTGCCAGCAGTTACTCGGGCCAGGGTGGTGAAAAACTGTTTTTT. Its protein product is CASSYSGQGGEKLFF.

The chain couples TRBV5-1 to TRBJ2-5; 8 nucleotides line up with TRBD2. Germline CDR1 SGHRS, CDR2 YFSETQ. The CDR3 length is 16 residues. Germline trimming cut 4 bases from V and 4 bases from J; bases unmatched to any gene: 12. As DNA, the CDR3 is TGCGCCAGCAGCCCAGAAGGACGGGGGGGCCGAGAGACCCAGTACTTC. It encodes CASSPEGRGGRETQYF.